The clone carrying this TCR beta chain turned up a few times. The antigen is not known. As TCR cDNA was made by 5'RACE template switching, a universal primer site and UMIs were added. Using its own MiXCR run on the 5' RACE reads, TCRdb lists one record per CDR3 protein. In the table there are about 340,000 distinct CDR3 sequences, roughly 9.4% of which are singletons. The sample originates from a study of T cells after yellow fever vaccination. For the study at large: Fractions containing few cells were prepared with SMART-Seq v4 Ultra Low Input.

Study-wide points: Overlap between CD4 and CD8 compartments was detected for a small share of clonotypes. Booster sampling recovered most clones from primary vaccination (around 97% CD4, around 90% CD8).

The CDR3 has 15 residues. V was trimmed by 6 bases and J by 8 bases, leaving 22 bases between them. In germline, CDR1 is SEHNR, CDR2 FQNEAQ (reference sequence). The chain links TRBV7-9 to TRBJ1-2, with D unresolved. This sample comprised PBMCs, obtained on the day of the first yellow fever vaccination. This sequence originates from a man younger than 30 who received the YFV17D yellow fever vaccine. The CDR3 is CASRPQSSGRYGYTF. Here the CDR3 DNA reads TGTGCCAGCAGACCCCAATCGTCCGGGAGATACGGCTACACCTTC.